The entry that follows covers one T cell receptor (beta chain) sequence. This record comes from a study of T cells in tuberculosis. Thawed, overnight-rested PBMC were stained with GMM-loaded CD1B tetramer, viability dye and anti-CD3, then sorted. CD1B tetramers were loaded with Rhodococcus equi-derived C32 glucose monomycolate. Trimming took 1 base from V and 9 from J, leaving 10 bases between them. This CDR3 is 13 amino acids long. Looked up from germline, CDR1 is SGHNT and CDR2 is YENEEA. The study, taken as a whole, reports: The stringent gate may have excluded weak CD1B-GMM tetramer binders.

Sequencing of TCR-alpha and TCR-beta chains was unpaired. Assay: immunoSEQ multiplex PCR; the TCRdb copy retains only in-frame clones and omits some. The sample holds tens of thousands of clones, approximately 91% seen once. The sequence was obtained from an adult woman with latent tuberculosis. Sequenced input: CD1b-GMM tetramer-negative cells sorted from PBMCs. The chain couples TRBV11-3 to TRBJ2-1, with unresolved D. CDR3 sequence: CASSLGAQSEQFF. CDR3 nucleotides: TGTGCCAGCAGCTTAGGGGCACAAAGTGAGCAGTTCTTC. The full variable domain, with the rest looked up from reference TRBV11-3 and TRBJ2-1, is EAGVVQSPRYKIIEKKQPVAFWCNPISGHNTLYWYLQNLGQGPELLIRYENEEAVDDSQLPKDRFSAERLKGVDSTLKIQPAELGDSAVYLCASSLGAQSEQFFGPGTRLTVL.